Reported below is one T cell receptor beta chain. Antigen: not known. The time point here: persistent/refractory GD, antithyroid drugs over 5 years with positive TRAb. Isolated PBMC RNA provided the starting material for the TCR library. EDTA tubes held approximately 9 milliliters of peripheral blood from each patient. CDR3 regions were amplified by Arm-PCR using iRepertoire HTBI primers to build TCR beta libraries. MiXCR, applied by TCRdb to the multiplex PCR reads, yields one record per CDR3 protein. The profile shows 700,000 or so distinct CDR3 sequences, approximately 29% of them singletons. This record belongs to a study of regulatory T cells in long-lasting Graves disease. Study at large: Persistent Graves' disease meant over 5 years of antithyroid drugs with positive TSH receptor antibodies.

This CDR3 comprises 17 residues. Germline CDR1 reads LNHDA; CDR2 reads SQIVND (reference sequence). V lost 3 bases and J lost 1; bases outside the gene matches: 7. Study outcomes and limitations: Whereas 966 public clonotypes were shared by new patients, persistent patients shared more, at 2,500 to 3,000.

The chain uses TRBV19 and TRBJ1-1; 11 bases map to TRBD1. The material sequenced was peripheral blood mononuclear cells (PBMCs), taken when the disease was refractory, from a patient treated with antithyroid drugs. The clonotype comes from a female donor with Graves disease. The CDR3 DNA sequence: TGTGCCAGTAGTATCTGGGGGACAGGGGGGCCGAACACTGAAGCTTTCTTT. Its translation is CASSIWGTGGPNTEAFF. Variable domain in full (rest from reference TRBV19 and TRBJ1-1): DGGITQSPKYLFRKEGQNVTLSCEQNLNHDAMYWYRQDPGQGLRLIYYSQIVNDFQKGDIAEGYSVSREKKESFPLTVTSAQKNPTAFYLCASSIWGTGGPNTEAFFGQGTRLTVV.